One and the same sample provided the 18 T cell receptor beta chains below, sequenced in a study of shared clonotypes between healthy human individuals. Assay used: immunoSEQ multiplex PCR; TCRdb lists only in-frame clones, some missing. The sample records around 100,000 clones, less than 80% being singletons. Sequenced: memory CD8+ T cells sorted from blood. Sample subset: CD45RO+ cells pooled with CCR7-negative TemRA cells. These receptors originate from a woman in her twenties or thirties in good health.

The chain is built from TRBV5-1 and TRBJ2-5, with no clear D. V lost 2 bases and J lost 2, with 10 bases in between. Germline lookup yields CDR1 SGHRS and CDR2 YFSETQ. This CDR3 region has 14 residues. The CDR3 DNA follows: TGCGCCAGCAGCTTTCACAGCACACAAGAGACCCAGTACTTC. Translating gives CASSFHSTQETQYF.

V and J are TRBV28 and TRBJ2-1; TRBD1 matches 7 bases. The CDR3 length is 13 residues. Germline-derived CDR1 and CDR2 are MDHEN and SYDVKM. V lost 0 bases to trimming and J lost 9 bases; unmatched junction nucleotides: 2. CDR3 amino acids: CASSLWTGFEQFF. Written as DNA, the CDR3 is TGTGCCAGCAGTTTATGGACAGGGTTTGAGCAGTTCTTC.

The chain employs TRBV6-4 and TRBJ2-1, with 7 bases aligning to TRBD1. Germline V CDR1 and CDR2: MRHNA, SNTAGT. V shed 6 bases, J shed 6 bases, and the junction held 8 bases outside the gene matches. CDR3 size: 14 residues. This CDR3 is CASSADREPNEQFF. As DNA, the CDR3 is TGTGCCAGCAGCGCCGACAGGGAACCCAATGAGCAGTTCTTC.

The CDR3 loop reads CASKGPSEQYF. CDR3 sequence (DNA): TGTGCCAGTAAGGGGCCTAGTGAGCAGTACTTC. This chain uses TRBV2 with TRBJ2-7, with D possibly matching TRBD1 (5 bases). The germline V gene encodes CDR1 SNHLY and CDR2 FYNNEI. Trimming removed 9 bases from V and 7 bases from J, with 13 bases in between. This CDR3 is 11 amino acids long.

The chain joins TRBV5-1 to TRBJ2-1; D unclear. V was clipped by 4 bases and J by 2 bases, with 7 bases between them. The CDR3 consists of 13 residues. Germline V gene lookup returns CDR1 SGHRS and CDR2 YFSETQ. The CDR3 region is CASSEQTYNEQFF. The CDR3 nucleotides read TGCGCCAGCAGCGAGCAGACCTACAATGAGCAGTTCTTC. Full variable domain (remainder filled in from reference TRBV5-1 and TRBJ2-1): KAGVTQTPRYLIKTRGQQVTLSCSPISGHRSVSWYQQTPGQGLQFLFEYFSETQRNKGNFPGRFSGRQFSNSRSEMNVSTLELGDSALYLCASSEQTYNEQFFGPGTRLTVL.

The chain combines TRBV30 with TRBJ2-7; tentative D call: TRBD1 (6 bases). This CDR3 comprises 13 residues. Germline assignment: CDR1 GTSNPN and CDR2 SVGIG (reference sequence). V was clipped by 1 base and J by 4 bases, with 11 bases between them. CDR3 sequence reads: CAWSDQGWYEQYF. CDR3 in DNA: TGTGCCTGGAGTGATCAGGGGTGGTACGAGCAGTACTTC.

The rearrangement joins TRBV28 to TRBJ1-3, with a possible D match to TRBD1 (5 bases). Between the trimmed V and J ends, which lost 0 bases and 0 bases, there was a span of 21 bases. The CDR3 has 20 residues. Germline V gene lookup returns CDR1 MDHEN and CDR2 SYDVKM. In DNA, the CDR3 is TGTGCCAGCAGTTTATGGGCCTTCCAGTGGGGACGGCTCTCTGGAAACACCATATATTTT. It yields the protein CASSLWAFQWGRLSGNTIYF.

V is TRBV2 and J is TRBJ1-5, with D tentatively TRBD1 (5 bases). The ends were cut back, 6 bases at V and 3 bases at J, with 12 bases in the middle. The CDR3 length is 14 residues. Germline-derived CDR1 and CDR2 are SNHLY and FYNNEI. The CDR3: CASRDDSNNQPQHF. CDR3 in DNA: TGTGCCAGCAGGGACGACAGCAACAATCAGCCCCAGCATTTT.

This clone was observed once. J is TRBJ2-7 and V is TRBV27; D call uncertain. V was trimmed by 3 bases and J by 0 bases, leaving 9 bases between them. Germline CDR1 MNHEY, CDR2 SMNVEV (reference sequence). This CDR3 spans 14 amino acids. DNA for the CDR3: TGTGCCAGCAGTTTCGGCCGAAGCTCCTACGAGCAGTACTTC. Amino acid sequence: CASSFGRSSYEQYF.

V and J are TRBV19 and TRBJ2-2, with D unresolved. This CDR3 comprises 13 residues. Trimming stripped 3 bases from V and 4 bases from J, with 6 bases between. From germline, CDR1 is LNHDA and CDR2 SQIVND (reference sequence). Here the CDR3 reads CASSIGLTGELFF. The CDR3 coding sequence is TGTGCCAGTAGTATCGGGCTCACCGGGGAGCTGTTTTTT.

This clone was counted ten times or more. The V call is TRBV25-1, the J call TRBJ2-1; 9 bases line up with TRBD2. CDR1 MGHDK and CDR2 SYGVNS come from the germline V gene. V lost 5 bases, J lost 4 bases, and 6 bases stayed unmatched. The CDR3 has 15 residues. The CDR3 coding sequence is TGTGCCAGCAGTCACGGGACTAGCAGATACAATGAGCAGTTCTTC. Encoded protein: CASSHGTSRYNEQFF.

This clone was seen ten or more times. The rearrangement uses TRBV7-8 and TRBJ1-3, with a weak D call TRBD1 (5 bases). The CDR3 runs to 19 residues. Germline CDR1 SGHVS, CDR2 FQNEAQ. V dropped 5 bases and J dropped 0 bases, with 23 bases sitting between them. This CDR3 reads CASSPKFAGDGASGNTIYF. DNA for the CDR3: TGTGCCAGCAGCCCCAAATTTGCGGGGGACGGCGCCTCTGGAAACACCATATATTTT.

The rearrangement links TRBV2 to TRBJ2-6, with TRBD2 matching over 15 bases. The V segment lost 7 bases and the J segment 3 bases; nucleotides outside the gene matches: 4. This CDR3 comprises 17 residues. Germline V gene data show CDR1 as SNHLY and CDR2 as FYNNEI. CDR3 sequence: CASMGLAGGFGANVLTF. The CDR3 nucleotides read TGTGCCAGCATGGGACTAGCGGGAGGCTTTGGGGCCAACGTCCTGACTTTC.

The J gene is TRBJ1-1, the V gene TRBV9; D might be TRBD1 (6 bases). The length of the CDR3 is 14 residues. CDR1 is SGDLS and CDR2 is YYNGEE in the germline V gene. V lost 0 bases, J lost 5 bases, and 11 bases lay in between. The CDR3 region is CASSVVGGRTEAFF. The CDR3 DNA is TGTGCCAGCAGCGTAGTTGGGGGGCGTACTGAAGCTTTCTTT.

The chain links TRBV10-3 to TRBJ2-3; no clear D gene. Looked up from germline, CDR1 is ENHRY and CDR2 is SYGVKD. The V end was cut by 8 bases, the J end by 0 bases, with 3 bases between. The CDR3 spans 11 residues. The CDR3 loop is CAIRSTDTQYF. In DNA, the CDR3 is TGTGCCATCCGAAGCACAGATACGCAGTATTTT.

The chain combines TRBV6-6 with TRBJ1-4; maybe TRBD1 (5 bases). CDR1 is MNHNY and CDR2 is SVGAGI in the germline V gene (reference sequence). This CDR3 has 15 residues. Trimming cost V 8 bases and J 0 bases, with 13 bases left between them. The CDR3 DNA reads TGTGCCAGCTCGGGACGGAGAACAACTAATGAAAAACTGTTTTTT. Translating gives CASSGRRTTNEKLFF.

V gene TRBV19 combines with J gene TRBJ1-1; unclear D gene. Trimming shortened V by 11 bases and J by 2 bases, and 18 bases separated the two germline ends. Germline V CDR1 and CDR2: LNHDA, SQIVND (reference sequence). This CDR3 has 14 residues. DNA for the CDR3: TGTGCCCGAGGTTCGAAGGGATCAAACACTGAAGCTTTCTTT. Its translation: CARGSKGSNTEAFF. Based on the CDR3 plus reference TRBV19 and TRBJ1-1, the full variable domain is DGGITQSPKYLFRKEGQNVTLSCEQNLNHDAMYWYRQDPGQGLRLIYYSQIVNDFQKGDIAEGYSVSREKKESFPLTVTSAQKNPTAFYLCARGSKGSNTEAFFGQGTRLTVV.

This clone was counted between two and nine times. The chain uses TRBV5-1 and TRBJ2-1, with 7 bases aligning to TRBD2. The CDR3 has 13 amino acids. Germline values: CDR1 SGHRS, CDR2 YFSETQ. Trimming at V came to 7 bases and at J to 9 bases, leaving 10 bases not matched to a gene. The CDR3 is CASRPGTTSEQFF. The DNA of the CDR3 is TGCGCCAGCCGTCCCGGGACTACGAGTGAGCAGTTCTTC.